This T cell receptor (beta chain) was identified in a study of immune characterization of retroperitoneal liposarcoma. Germline V CDR1 and CDR2: SGHTA, FQGNSA. The ends were cut back, 2 bases at V and 15 bases at J, with 14 bases in the middle. The CDR3 is 12 residues long. TCRdb analysed the PCR reads with MiXCR anew, one entry per CDR3 protein. This sample has approximately 13,000 distinct CDR3 sequences, with around 50% found just once. Sequences were obtained from tumor tissue. This chain connects TRBV7-2 to TRBJ2-4, with D possibly matching TRBD1 (5 bases). This clonotype originated in a female donor with retroperitoneal liposarcoma. The CDR3 DNA reads TGTGCCAGCAGCTTACATACCGACAGCACGTACTTC. As protein: CASSLHTDSTYF.